The 4 T cell receptor beta chains listed next were all sequenced from one sample in a study of T cell changes during pregnancy in multiple sclerosis. TCRdb's table, derived via immunoSEQ multiplex PCR, lists solely in-frame clones and lacks some. The sample shows more than 90,000 clones, roughly 92% of them seen only once. The sequencing used peripheral blood, collected in the third trimester of pregnancy. The receptors here all came from a female donor with multiple sclerosis, enrolled in a pregnancy study.

This clone was recorded a few times. J is TRBJ2-7 and V is TRBV5-1; D possibly corresponds to TRBD1 (5 bases). V dropped 2 bases and J dropped 5 bases, with 11 bases sitting between them. Germline V CDR1 and CDR2: SGHRS, YFSETQ. The CDR3 spans 13 residues. CDR3 protein: CASSFGRANEQYF. Written as DNA, the CDR3 is TGCGCCAGCAGCTTTGGCAGGGCGAACGAGCAGTACTTC.

V gene TRBV19 combines with J gene TRBJ1-4, with 7 bases fitting TRBD1. The CDR3 consists of 13 residues. Germline V lookup: CDR1 LNHDA, CDR2 SQIVND (reference sequence). Germline trimming cut 8 bases from V and 5 bases from J; bases unmatched to any gene: 5. The CDR3 coding sequence is TGTGCCAGTTCCCGGGACAGAAATGAAAAACTGTTTTTT. This translates into CASSRDRNEKLFF.

The rearrangement uses TRBV9 and TRBJ1-4; 8 bases fit TRBD1. Germline trimming cut 4 bases from V and 2 bases from J; bases unmatched to any gene: 4. This CDR3 comprises 15 residues. Germline lookup yields CDR1 SGDLS and CDR2 YYNGEE. CDR3 amino acids: CASSLQGGTNEKLFF. In DNA form, the CDR3 reads TGTGCCAGCAGCTTACAGGGGGGCACTAATGAAAAACTGTTTTTT.

The DNA of the CDR3 is TGTGCCAGCACCTTCGGCGGAGGGATGGTTGATTCACCCCTCCACTTT. Protein sequence: CASTFGGGMVDSPLHF. This chain links TRBV28 with TRBJ1-6; D unclear. V was clipped by 7 bases and J by 8 bases, with 21 bases between them. This CDR3 region has 16 residues. Germline CDR1 MDHEN, CDR2 SYDVKM.